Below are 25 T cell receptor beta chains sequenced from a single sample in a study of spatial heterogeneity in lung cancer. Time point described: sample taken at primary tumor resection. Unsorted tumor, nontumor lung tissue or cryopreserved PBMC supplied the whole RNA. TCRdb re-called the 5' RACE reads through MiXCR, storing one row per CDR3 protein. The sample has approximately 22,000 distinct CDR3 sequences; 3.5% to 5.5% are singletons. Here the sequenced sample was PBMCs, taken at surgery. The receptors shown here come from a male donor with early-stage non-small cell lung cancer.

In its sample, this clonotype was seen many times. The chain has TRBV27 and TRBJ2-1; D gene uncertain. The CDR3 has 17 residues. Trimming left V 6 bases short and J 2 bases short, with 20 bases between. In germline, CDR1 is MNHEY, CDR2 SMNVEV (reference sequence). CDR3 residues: CASRTLQWHLAYNEQFF. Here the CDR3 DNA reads TGTGCCAGCAGAACGCTACAGTGGCACTTAGCCTACAATGAGCAGTTCTTC.

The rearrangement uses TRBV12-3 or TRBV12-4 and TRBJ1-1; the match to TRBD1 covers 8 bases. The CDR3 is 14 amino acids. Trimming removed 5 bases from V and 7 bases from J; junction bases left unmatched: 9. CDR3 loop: CASSPRQGPNEAFF. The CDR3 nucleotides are TGTGCCAGCAGTCCTAGACAGGGGCCTAATGAAGCTTTCTTT.

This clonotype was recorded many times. Written as DNA, the CDR3 is TGCAGCGTTGAAAGGGCGGCGGGGGTAGATACGCAGTATTTT. It specifies CSVERAAGVDTQYF. V is TRBV29-1 and J is TRBJ2-3; TRBD2 aligns across 7 bases. V shed 2 bases, J shed 5 bases, and the junction held 7 bases outside the gene matches. The germline V gene encodes CDR1 SQVTM and CDR2 ANQGSEA. The CDR3 loop spans 14 amino acids.

The CDR3 here is CASRSWGGATDTQYF. CDR3 nucleotide sequence: TGTGCCAGCCGAAGTTGGGGCGGGGCCACAGATACGCAGTATTTT. The gene calls are TRBV6-1 and TRBJ2-3; D is possibly TRBD2 (6 bases). Germline assignment: CDR1 MNHNS and CDR2 SASEGT. This CDR3 spans 15 amino acids. Trimming removed 8 bases from V and 2 bases from J, with 17 bases in between.

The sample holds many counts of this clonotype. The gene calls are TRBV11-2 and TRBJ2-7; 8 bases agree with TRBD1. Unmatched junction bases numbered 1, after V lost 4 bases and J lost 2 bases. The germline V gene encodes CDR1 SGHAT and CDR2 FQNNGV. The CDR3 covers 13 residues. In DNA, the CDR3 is TGTGCCAGCAGCTCACAGGGGGCCTACGAGCAGTACTTC. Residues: CASSSQGAYEQYF.

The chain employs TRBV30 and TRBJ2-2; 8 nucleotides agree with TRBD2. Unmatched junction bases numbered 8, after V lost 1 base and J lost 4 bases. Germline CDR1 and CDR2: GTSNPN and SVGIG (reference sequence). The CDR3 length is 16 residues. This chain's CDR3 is CAWSAQLAVITGELFF. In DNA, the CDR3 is TGTGCCTGGAGTGCCCAACTAGCGGTGATCACCGGGGAGCTGTTTTTT.

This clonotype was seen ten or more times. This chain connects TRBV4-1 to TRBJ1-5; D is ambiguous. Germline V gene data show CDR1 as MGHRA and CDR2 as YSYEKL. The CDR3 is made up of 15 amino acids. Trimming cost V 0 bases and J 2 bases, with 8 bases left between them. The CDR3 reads CASSQEGPGNQPQHF. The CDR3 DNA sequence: TGCGCCAGCAGCCAAGAAGGGCCCGGCAATCAGCCCCAGCATTTT.

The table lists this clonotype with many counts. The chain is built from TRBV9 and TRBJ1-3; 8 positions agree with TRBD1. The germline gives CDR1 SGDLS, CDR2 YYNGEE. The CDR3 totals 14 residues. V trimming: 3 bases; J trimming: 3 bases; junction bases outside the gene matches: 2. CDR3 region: CASSGTGSGNTIYF. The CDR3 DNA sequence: TGTGCCAGCAGCGGGACAGGGAGTGGAAACACCATATATTTT. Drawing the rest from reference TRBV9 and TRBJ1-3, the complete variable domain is DSGVTQTPKHLITATGQRVTLRCSPRSGDLSVYWYQQSLDQGLQFLIQYYNGEERAKGNILERFSAQQFPDLHSELNLSSLELGDSALYFCASSGTGSGNTIYFGEGSWLTVV.

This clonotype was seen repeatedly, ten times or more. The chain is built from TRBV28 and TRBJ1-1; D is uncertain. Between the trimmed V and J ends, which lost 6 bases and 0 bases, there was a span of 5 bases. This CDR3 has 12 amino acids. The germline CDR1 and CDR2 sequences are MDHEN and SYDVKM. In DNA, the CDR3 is TGTGCCAGCAGGAGTTTGAACACTGAAGCTTTCTTT. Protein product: CASRSLNTEAFF.

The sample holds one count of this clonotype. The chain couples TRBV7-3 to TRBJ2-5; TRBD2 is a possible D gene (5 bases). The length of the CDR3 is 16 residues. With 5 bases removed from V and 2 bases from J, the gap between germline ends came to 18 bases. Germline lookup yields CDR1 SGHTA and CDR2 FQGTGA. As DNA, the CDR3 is TGTGCCAGCAGCCGAGGGTATATCGGGGTTCAAGAGACCCAGTACTTC. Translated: CASSRGYIGVQETQYF.

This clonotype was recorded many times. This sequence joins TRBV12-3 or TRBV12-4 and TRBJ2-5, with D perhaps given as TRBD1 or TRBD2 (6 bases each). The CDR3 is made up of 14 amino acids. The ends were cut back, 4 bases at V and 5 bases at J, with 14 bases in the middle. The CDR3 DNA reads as TGTGCCAGCAGTTCCCACGGGGGCGGTGAGACCCAGTACTTC. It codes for CASSSHGGGETQYF.

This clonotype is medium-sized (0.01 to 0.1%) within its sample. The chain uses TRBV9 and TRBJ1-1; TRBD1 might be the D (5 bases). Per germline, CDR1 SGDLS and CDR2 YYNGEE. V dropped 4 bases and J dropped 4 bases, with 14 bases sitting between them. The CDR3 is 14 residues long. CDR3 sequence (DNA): TGTGCCAGCAGCCCAAAAGGGGCAGCCACTGAAGCTTTCTTT. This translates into CASSPKGAATEAFF. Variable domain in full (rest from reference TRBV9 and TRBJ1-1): DSGVTQTPKHLITATGQRVTLRCSPRSGDLSVYWYQQSLDQGLQFLIQYYNGEERAKGNILERFSAQQFPDLHSELNLSSLELGDSALYFCASSPKGAATEAFFGQGTRLTVV.

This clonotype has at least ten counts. The CDR3 nucleotides read TGTGCCAGTAGTATAAAGATGGCAGTCGCTGAAGCTTTCTTT. This gives the protein CASSIKMAVAEAFF. The V gene is TRBV19, the J gene TRBJ1-1; the D is unclear. This CDR3 region has 14 residues. The germline CDR1 and CDR2 sequences are LNHDA and SQIVND (reference sequence). V lost 2 bases, J lost 6 bases, and 13 bases lay in between.

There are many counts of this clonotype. In DNA form, the CDR3 reads TGTGCCAGCACCTCTACCGTTACAGTGAACACTGAAGCTTTCTTT. Amino acids: CASTSTVTVNTEAFF. The chain uses TRBV7-9 and TRBJ1-1; no reliable D call. Germline assignment: CDR1 SEHNR and CDR2 FQNEAQ (reference sequence). The CDR3 runs 15 residues. Deletions cut 7 bases from V and 0 bases from J, with 15 bases between.

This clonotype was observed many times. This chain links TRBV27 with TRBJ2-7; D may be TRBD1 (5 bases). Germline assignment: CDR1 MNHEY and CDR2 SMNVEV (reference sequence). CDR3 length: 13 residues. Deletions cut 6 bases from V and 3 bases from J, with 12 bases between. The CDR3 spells CASRLGRDYEQYF. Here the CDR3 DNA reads TGTGCCAGCAGATTGGGCAGGGACTACGAGCAGTACTTC.

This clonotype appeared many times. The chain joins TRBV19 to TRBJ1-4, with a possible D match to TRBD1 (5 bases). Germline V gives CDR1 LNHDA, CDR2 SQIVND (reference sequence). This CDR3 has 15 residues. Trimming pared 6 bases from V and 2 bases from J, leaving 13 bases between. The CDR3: CASRNTGPTNEKLFF. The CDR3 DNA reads TGTGCCAGTAGAAATACAGGACCGACTAATGAAAAACTGTTTTTT. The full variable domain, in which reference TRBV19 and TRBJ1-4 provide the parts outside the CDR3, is DGGITQSPKYLFRKEGQNVTLSCEQNLNHDAMYWYRQDPGQGLRLIYYSQIVNDFQKGDIAEGYSVSREKKESFPLTVTSAQKNPTAFYLCASRNTGPTNEKLFFGSGTQLSVL.

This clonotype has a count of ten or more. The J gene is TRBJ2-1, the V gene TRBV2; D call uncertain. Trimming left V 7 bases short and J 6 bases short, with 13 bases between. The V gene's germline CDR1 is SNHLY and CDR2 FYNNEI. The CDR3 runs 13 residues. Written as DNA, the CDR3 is TGTGCCAGCATGAGACCAGGCCCCAATGAGCAGTTCTTC. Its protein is CASMRPGPNEQFF.

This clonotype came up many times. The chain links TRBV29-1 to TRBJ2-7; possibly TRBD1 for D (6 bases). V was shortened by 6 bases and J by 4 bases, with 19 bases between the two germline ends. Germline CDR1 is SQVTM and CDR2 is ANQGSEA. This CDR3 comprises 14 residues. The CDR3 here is CSVRQGTGGYEQYF. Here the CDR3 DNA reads TGCAGCGTGAGGCAGGGGACGGGCGGATACGAGCAGTACTTC.

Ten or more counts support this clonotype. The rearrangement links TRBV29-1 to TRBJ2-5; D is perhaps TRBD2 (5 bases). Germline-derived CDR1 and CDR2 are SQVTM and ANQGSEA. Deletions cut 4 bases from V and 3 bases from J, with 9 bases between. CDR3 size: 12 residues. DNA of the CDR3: TGCAGCGTTGGAGGAGCGGAAGAGACCCAGTACTTC. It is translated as CSVGGAEETQYF.

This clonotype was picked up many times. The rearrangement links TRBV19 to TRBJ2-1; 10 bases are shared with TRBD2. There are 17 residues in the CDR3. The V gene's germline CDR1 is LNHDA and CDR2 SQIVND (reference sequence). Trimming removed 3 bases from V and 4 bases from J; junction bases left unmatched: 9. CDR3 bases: TGTGCCAGTAGTATTATGACAGCGGGAGGGGGGTACAATGAGCAGTTCTTC. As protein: CASSIMTAGGGYNEQFF.

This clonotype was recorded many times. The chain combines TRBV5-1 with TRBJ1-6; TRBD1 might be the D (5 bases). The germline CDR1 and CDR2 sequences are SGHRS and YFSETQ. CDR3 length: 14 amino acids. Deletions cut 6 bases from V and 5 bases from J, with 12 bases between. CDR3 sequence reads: CASTRDGNNSPLHF. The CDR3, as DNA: TGCGCCAGCACCCGGGACGGAAATAATTCACCCCTCCACTTT. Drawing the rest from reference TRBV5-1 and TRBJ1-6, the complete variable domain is KAGVTQTPRYLIKTRGQQVTLSCSPISGHRSVSWYQQTPGQGLQFLFEYFSETQRNKGNFPGRFSGRQFSNSRSEMNVSTLELGDSALYLCASTRDGNNSPLHFGNGTRLTVT.

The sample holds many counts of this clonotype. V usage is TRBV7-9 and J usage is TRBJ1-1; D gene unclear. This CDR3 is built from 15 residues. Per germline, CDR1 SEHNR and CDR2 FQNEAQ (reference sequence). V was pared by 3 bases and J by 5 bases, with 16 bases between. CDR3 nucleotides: TGTGCCAGCAGCTTGGGCGCAGTAGGGTGGACTGAAGCTTTCTTT. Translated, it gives CASSLGAVGWTEAFF.

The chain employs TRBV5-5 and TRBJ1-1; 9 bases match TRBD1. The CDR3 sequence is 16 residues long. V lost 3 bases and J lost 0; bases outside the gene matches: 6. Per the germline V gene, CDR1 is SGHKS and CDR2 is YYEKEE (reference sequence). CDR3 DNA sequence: TGTGCCAGCAGCTATCAGACAGGGGGGATGAACACTGAAGCTTTCTTT. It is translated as CASSYQTGGMNTEAFF.

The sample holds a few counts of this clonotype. The CDR3, as DNA: TGTGCCAGCAGGATGAGTCCGAGCTCCTACGAGCAGTACTTC. It translates to CASRMSPSSYEQYF. The chain has TRBV5-5 and TRBJ2-7; no reliable D call. The CDR3 runs 14 residues. CDR1 is SGHKS, CDR2 YYEKEE, per germline (reference sequence). Trimming pared 5 bases from V and 0 bases from J, leaving 12 bases between.

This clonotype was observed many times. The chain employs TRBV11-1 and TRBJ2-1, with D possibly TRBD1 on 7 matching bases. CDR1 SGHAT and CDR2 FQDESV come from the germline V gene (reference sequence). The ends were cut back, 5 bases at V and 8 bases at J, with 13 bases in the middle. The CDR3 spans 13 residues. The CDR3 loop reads CASSQTGDYEQFF. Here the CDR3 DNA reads TGTGCCAGCAGCCAAACAGGGGACTATGAGCAGTTCTTC.